Each of the 26 T cell receptor beta chains below was sequenced from the same sample in a study of CD8 T cells in Susac syndrome. About 0.45 to 1 ug RNA was reverse transcribed with random hexamers. TCRdb re-called the immunoSEQ multiplex PCR reads through MiXCR, storing one row per CDR3 protein. Here the sample spans fewer than 150,000 distinct CDR3 sequences, around 94% being singletons. The sequenced material came from CD8+ T cells from PBMCs. The receptors stem from a human donor in good health.

The J gene is TRBJ2-1, the V gene TRBV28, with 8 bases identical to TRBD1. CDR1 MDHEN and CDR2 SYDVKM come from the germline V gene. The CDR3 totals 15 residues. V trimming: 5 bases; J trimming: 8 bases; junction bases outside the gene matches: 11. This CDR3 reads CASSPGQGRSDEQFF. For the CDR3, the DNA is TGTGCCAGCAGTCCAGGACAGGGCCGAAGCGATGAGCAGTTCTTC. Full variable domain (remainder filled in from reference TRBV28 and TRBJ2-1): DVKVTQSSRYLVKRTGEKVFLECVQDMDHENMFWYRQDPGLGLRLIYFSYDVKMKEKGDIPEGYSVSREKKERFSLILESASTNQTSMYLCASSPGQGRSDEQFFGPGTRLTVL.

The CDR3 nucleotides are TGCGCCAGCAGCCAAGCTTTTTGGGGGACAGGCTCCTACGAGCAGTACTTC. It translates to CASSQAFWGTGSYEQYF. This chain connects TRBV4-1 to TRBJ2-7, with TRBD1 identical over 8 bases. Trimming removed 1 base from V and 0 bases from J; junction bases left unmatched: 8. The germline gives CDR1 MGHRA, CDR2 YSYEKL. The CDR3 has 17 residues.

The V gene is TRBV28, the J gene TRBJ2-5; the D gene is possibly TRBD2 (5 bases). Germline assignment: CDR1 MDHEN and CDR2 SYDVKM. Deletions cut 1 base from V and 3 bases from J, with 9 bases between. There are 14 residues in the CDR3. The DNA of the CDR3 is TGTGCCAGCAGTTTATCTAGCCGGGAAGAGACCCAGTACTTC. It translates to CASSLSSREETQYF.

This chain uses TRBV20-1 with TRBJ2-7; D remains unclear. The CDR3 has 14 amino acids. Germline V lookup: CDR1 DFQATT, CDR2 SNEGSKA (reference sequence). Trimming took off 3 bases at V and 2 bases at J, with 14 bases between the two ends. The chain's CDR3 is CSASPSVTTYEQYF. DNA of the CDR3: TGCAGTGCTAGTCCCTCCGTAACGACCTACGAGCAGTACTTC.

The CDR3 loop reads CSVTDSYEQYF. The CDR3 DNA reads TGCAGCGTTACGGACTCCTACGAGCAGTACTTC. The chain has TRBV29-1 and TRBJ2-7; no reliable D call. V lost 5 bases, J lost 0 bases, and 5 bases lay in between. The V gene's germline CDR1 is SQVTM and CDR2 ANQGSEA. The CDR3 runs to 11 residues.

The genes are TRBV27 and TRBJ2-3; 10 nucleotides align to TRBD2. V shed 1 base and J 0 bases; nucleotides not matched to a gene: 10. Germline-derived CDR1 and CDR2 are MNHEY and SMNVEV (reference sequence). The CDR3 runs to 19 residues. CDR3 in amino acids: CASSLLREPGLASTDTQYF. Here the CDR3 DNA reads TGTGCCAGCAGTTTATTAAGGGAACCGGGACTAGCGAGCACAGATACGCAGTATTTT.

The rearrangement links TRBV12-3 or TRBV12-4 to TRBJ2-7; D perhaps matches TRBD1 (5 bases). V was shortened by 3 bases and J by 3 bases, with 9 bases between the two germline ends. The CDR3 length is 13 residues. The DNA for the CDR3 is TGTGCCAGCAGTTTGGGGCACGGCTACGAGCAGTACTTC. It is translated as CASSLGHGYEQYF.

This chain uses TRBV28 with TRBJ1-3; D is uncertain. Between the trimmed V and J ends, which lost 2 bases and 7 bases, there was a span of 15 bases. This CDR3 has 15 residues. The germline gives CDR1 MDHEN, CDR2 SYDVKM. CDR3 bases: TGTGCCAGCAGTTTAAGTTTCCGAGGGTCGAACACCATATATTTT. This codes for CASSLSFRGSNTIYF.

The chain employs TRBV27 and TRBJ2-2; D is unresolved. Trimming shortened V by 6 bases and J by 6 bases, and 8 bases separated the two germline ends. The germline V gene encodes CDR1 MNHEY and CDR2 SMNVEV (reference sequence). The CDR3 loop spans 12 amino acids. This CDR3 reads CASSELSGELFF. CDR3 DNA sequence: TGTGCCAGCAGCGAGTTATCCGGGGAGCTGTTTTTT.

The rearrangement links TRBV29-1 to TRBJ2-2; D unresolved. From germline, CDR1 is SQVTM and CDR2 ANQGSEA. V lost 5 bases, J lost 0 bases, and 7 bases lay in between. The CDR3 spans 13 residues. The CDR3: CSVLESNTGELFF. CDR3 nucleotides: TGCAGCGTTCTAGAGTCGAACACCGGGGAGCTGTTTTTT.

V is TRBV30 and J is TRBJ2-1; 8 bases fit TRBD2. V lost 4 bases to trimming and J lost 4 bases; unmatched junction nucleotides: 9. Germline CDR1 reads GTSNPN; CDR2 reads SVGIG (reference sequence). The CDR3 runs 15 residues. The CDR3 is CAWTNTGGSYNEQFF. CDR3 in DNA: TGTGCCTGGACTAACACGGGAGGGTCATACAATGAGCAGTTCTTC.

This clonotype was seen a single time. The rearrangement joins TRBV7-9 to TRBJ2-2; 11 bases are a match to TRBD2. Looked up from germline, CDR1 is SEHNR and CDR2 is FQNEAQ (reference sequence). The CDR3 is 15 amino acids. J lost 4 bases, V lost 5 bases, and 3 bases had no gene match. The CDR3 region has the DNA TGTGCCAGCAGCCCGACTAGCGGGGCCACCGGGGAGCTGTTTTTT. It yields the protein CASSPTSGATGELFF.

The chain couples TRBV7-8 to TRBJ1-5; D not certain. This CDR3 region has 16 residues. The germline gives CDR1 SGHVS, CDR2 FQNEAQ. Trimming removed 1 base at V and 2 bases at J, with 12 bases between. CDR3 in DNA: TGTGCCAGCAGCTTAGTTCCCACCCTGGGCAATCAGCCCCAGCATTTT. This sequence encodes CASSLVPTLGNQPQHF. The variable domain in full, completed from reference TRBV7-8 and TRBJ1-5, reads GAGVSQSPRYKVAKRGQDVALRCDPISGHVSLFWYQQALGQGPEFLTYFQNEAQLDKSGLPSDRFFAERPEGSVSTLKIQRTQQEDSAVYLCASSLVPTLGNQPQHFGDGTRLSIL.

This clonotype was picked up one time. This chain connects TRBV14 to TRBJ1-2, with D hard to call. Germline-derived CDR1 and CDR2 are SGHDN and FVKESK. The CDR3 length is 14 residues. Trimming removed 3 bases at V and 0 bases at J, with 8 bases between. This chain's CDR3 is CASSQSLANYGYTF. The CDR3 bases are TGTGCCAGCAGCCAGTCCCTAGCTAACTATGGCTACACCTTC.

The chain links TRBV12-3 or TRBV12-4 to TRBJ1-5; D unresolved. The CDR3 is 15 residues long. Between the trimmed V and J ends, which lost 11 bases and 2 bases, there was a span of 19 bases. DNA for the CDR3: TGTGCCTACAGTCCGAACCGGGCCCGCAATCAGCCCCAGCATTTT. Encoded protein: CAYSPNRARNQPQHF.

This chain connects TRBV24-1 to TRBJ2-1; D is possibly TRBD1 (6 bases). Germline assignment: CDR1 KGHDR and CDR2 SFDVKD. Trimming removed 3 bases from V and 10 bases from J, with 12 bases in between. This CDR3 region has 13 residues. The CDR3 DNA reads TGTGCCACCAGTGATGACGACAGGCGGGAGCAGTTCTTC. It specifies CATSDDDRREQFF.

The CDR3 sequence: CSVPQGPGYGYTF. In DNA, the CDR3 is TGCAGCGTACCACAGGGGCCGGGATATGGCTACACCTTC. The chain uses TRBV29-1 and TRBJ1-2, with TRBD1 identical over 7 bases. V dropped 6 bases and J dropped 5; count of bases not matched to a gene: 9. The CDR3 is 13 amino acids. Per germline, CDR1 SQVTM and CDR2 ANQGSEA.

The chain joins TRBV9 to TRBJ2-1; 10 nucleotides align to TRBD2. V lost 3 bases and J lost 6; bases outside the gene matches: 6. The length of the CDR3 is 15 residues. Germline loops: CDR1 SGDLS, CDR2 YYNGEE. CDR3 nucleotides: TGTGCCAGCAGCGGAGGAGTAGCGGGAGGCAATGAGCAGTTCTTC. Residues: CASSGGVAGGNEQFF.

The genes are TRBV9 and TRBJ2-7; TRBD2 matches 7 bases. V trimming: 2 bases; J trimming: 2 bases; junction bases outside the gene matches: 7. Germline CDR1 SGDLS, CDR2 YYNGEE. The length of the CDR3 is 15 residues. CDR3 sequence (DNA): TGTGCCAGCAGCGTGACAGCGGGATCTACCTACGAGCAGTACTTC. Amino acid sequence: CASSVTAGSTYEQYF.

The chain carries TRBV29-1 and TRBJ2-3; D perhaps matches TRBD2 (5 bases). CDR3 length: 17 residues. Trimming removed 1 base at V and 0 bases at J, with 17 bases between. Germline lookup yields CDR1 SQVTM and CDR2 ANQGSEA. The CDR3 reads CSVEGGWRLTSTDTQYF. The CDR3 DNA reads as TGCAGCGTTGAAGGAGGATGGAGGCTTACTAGCACAGATACGCAGTATTTT.

The chain is built from TRBV27 and TRBJ2-3, with 10 bases identical to TRBD2. Germline CDR1 is MNHEY and CDR2 is SMNVEV (reference sequence). The V and J ends lost 8 bases and 4 bases, in that order; junction bases with no gene match: 9. This CDR3 has 15 residues. This chain's CDR3 is CASGSSGRESDTQYF. The CDR3 coding sequence is TGTGCCAGCGGATCGAGCGGGAGGGAGTCAGATACGCAGTATTTT.

The J gene is TRBJ2-1, the V gene TRBV19; D gene uncertain. Germline V gene lookup returns CDR1 LNHDA and CDR2 SQIVND (reference sequence). With 9 bases removed from V and 9 bases from J, the gap between germline ends came to 12 bases. The CDR3 loop spans 11 amino acids. CDR3 in amino acids: CASKLGAEQFF. DNA for the CDR3: TGTGCCAGCAAGTTAGGTGCTGAGCAGTTCTTC.

The CDR3 sequence: CATSRGLADYEQYF. The CDR3 DNA is TGTGCCACCAGCAGAGGTCTAGCAGACTACGAGCAGTACTTC. The chain uses TRBV15 and TRBJ2-7, with TRBD2 as a possible D gene (5 bases). Germline values: CDR1 LNHNV, CDR2 YYDKDF (reference sequence). The germline V and J ends were trimmed by 1 base and 3 bases, with 10 bases remaining between them. The CDR3 sequence is 14 residues long.

A single count supports this clonotype. This chain joins TRBV7-6 and TRBJ2-7; D might be TRBD1 or TRBD2, each matching 5 bases. This CDR3 spans 14 amino acids. Germline CDR1 SGHVS, CDR2 FNYEAQ. V lost 5 bases and J 3 bases, leaving 14 bases between the germline ends. The CDR3 is CASSPNRDLYEQYF. As DNA, the CDR3 is TGTGCCAGCAGCCCCAACCGGGACCTCTACGAGCAGTACTTC.

In DNA form, the CDR3 reads TGTGCCAGCAGCACCAGTGTCGGGGGGAGAAACTCCTACGAGCAGTACTTC. It specifies CASSTSVGGRNSYEQYF. The chain combines TRBV7-9 with TRBJ2-7; 7 bases fit TRBD2. This CDR3 region has 17 residues. In germline, CDR1 is SEHNR, CDR2 FQNEAQ (reference sequence). With 5 bases clipped from V and 0 bases from J, the junction kept 13 bases outside the gene matches.

The chain employs TRBV7-8 and TRBJ1-2; TRBD1 matches at 7 bases. The germline CDR1 and CDR2 sequences are SGHVS and FQNEAQ. This CDR3 is 13 amino acids long. Unmatched junction bases numbered 7, after V lost 5 bases and J lost 7 bases. The CDR3 loop reads CASSPVQGFGYTF. The CDR3 DNA sequence: TGTGCCAGCAGCCCCGTACAGGGGTTTGGCTACACCTTC.